Given below is one TCR beta chain in context. Other DNA sequences in this specimen translate into the identical CDR3. This sample was included in a study of long-term antiretroviral therapy in people with HIV. This CDR3 is 16 amino acids long. The germline V gene has CDR1 SGHRS and CDR2 YFSETQ. V was trimmed by 0 bases and J by 1 base, leaving 13 bases between them. At the survey level, the v3.0 immunoSEQ assay was run. Assay used: immunoSEQ multiplex PCR; TCRdb lists only in-frame clones, some missing. The sample holds under 25,000 clones, about 85% seen once. Cryopreserved PBMC numbered roughly 0.85-11 million per sample before DNA extraction.

The sample here was unsorted PBMCs, taken 1.6 years after starting antiretroviral therapy. The gene calls are TRBV5-1 and TRBJ2-5, with D hard to call. The clonotype originates from a man in his forties or fifties with HIV. The CDR3 nucleotides are TGCGCCAGCAGCTTGGCCACCGGCACTCGCCAAGAGACCCAGTACTTC. Its protein product is CASSLATGTRQETQYF.